This TCR beta chain is drawn from a study of blood T cell repertoires in COVID-19. Trimming removed 2 bases from V and 7 bases from J, with 17 bases in between. The CDR3 spans 15 residues. Germline V gene lookup returns CDR1 MNHEY and CDR2 SVGEGT. Clinical history as reported by participants underpinned cohort assignment. The protocol was immunoSEQ multiplex PCR, while the TCRdb copy is restricted to in-frame clones and leaves out a portion. Of a few hundred thousand clones in the sample, roughly 91% were seen once. This receptor was obtained from an older woman in a cohort exposed to, infected with or recovered from COVID-19 (not recorded which). V gene TRBV6-2 or TRBV6-3 combines with J gene TRBJ1-2; D remains unclear. Material: PBMCs or T cells enriched from blood (not recorded which). CDR3: CASSYEVRVTSGYTF. The CDR3 DNA reads as TGTGCCAGCAGTTACGAGGTCAGAGTCACGAGTGGCTACACCTTC.